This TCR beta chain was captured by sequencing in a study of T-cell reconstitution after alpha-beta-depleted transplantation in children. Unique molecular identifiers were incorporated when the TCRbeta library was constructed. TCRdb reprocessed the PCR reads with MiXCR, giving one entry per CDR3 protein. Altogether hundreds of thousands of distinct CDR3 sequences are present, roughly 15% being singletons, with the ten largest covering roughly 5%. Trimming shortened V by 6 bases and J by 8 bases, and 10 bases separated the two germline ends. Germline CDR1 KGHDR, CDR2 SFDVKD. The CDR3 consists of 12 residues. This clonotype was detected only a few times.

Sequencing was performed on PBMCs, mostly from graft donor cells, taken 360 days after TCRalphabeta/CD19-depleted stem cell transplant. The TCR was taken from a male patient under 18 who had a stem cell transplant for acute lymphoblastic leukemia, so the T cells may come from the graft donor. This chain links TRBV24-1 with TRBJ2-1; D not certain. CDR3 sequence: CATSSGWDEQFF. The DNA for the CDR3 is TGTGCCACCAGTTCCGGGTGGGATGAGCAGTTCTTC.